This is a list of T cell receptor beta chains from one sample in a study of human T cells and chemical hapten exposure. TCRdb re-analysed the 5' RACE reads in MiXCR, keeping a single row per CDR3 protein. Altogether about 140,000 distinct CDR3 sequences are present, 3.5% to 5% being singletons, with the ten largest covering over 1.2%. These receptor sequences come from a female donor in good health. Each CDR3 is given with its conserved first and last residue. The order of the fields is D gene, clone size, V gene, J gene, CDR3 DNA, CDR3 protein. The D gene is left open where the match is weak. Rows may omit the clone size; those that give it use once, few, many or a size class.

NA	many	TRBV3-1	TRBJ2-3	TGTGCCAGCAGCCAAGGAGTCACAGATACGCAGTATTTT	CASSQGVTDTQYF
NA	few	TRBV5-1	TRBJ2-7	TGCGCCAGCAGCACCGGACCGAACCAAGACGAGCAGTACTTC	CASSTGPNQDEQYF
TRBD1	many	TRBV29-1	TRBJ1-1	TGCAGCGGAGGACAGGGTCCCGACGCTGAAGCTTTCTTT	CSGGQGPDAEAFF
NA	many	TRBV11-2	TRBJ2-3	TGTGCCAGCAGCTCATGGCAAGATACGCAGTATTTT	CASSSWQDTQYF
TRBD1	many	TRBV5-1	TRBJ1-1	TGCGCCAGCAGCTTGTTTCGGACAGGGGACACTGAAGCTTTCTTT	CASSLFRTGDTEAFF
NA	many	TRBV3-1	TRBJ2-7	TGTGCCAGCAGCCAAGGTCGTTCCCCAGTCTACGAGCAGTACTTC	CASSQGRSPVYEQYF
NA	many	TRBV5-4	TRBJ1-2	TGTGCCAGCAGCTTGTGGGGGAAGAACTATGGCTACACCTTC	CASSLWGKNYGYTF
NA	many	TRBV28	TRBJ1-2	TGTGCCAGCAGTTCCTACAGGGAGGAGAACTATGGCTACACCTTC	CASSSYREENYGYTF
NA	many	TRBV20-1	TRBJ1-5	TGCAGTGCAAGGGACACCTATAGCAATCAGCCCCAGCATTTT	CSARDTYSNQPQHF
TRBD2	many	TRBV5-1	TRBJ2-4	TGCGCCAGCAGCTTGGCGGTGGTAGCGGGGCCCTACAAAAACATTCAGTACTTC	CASSLAVVAGPYKNIQYF
TRBD2	NA	TRBV29-1	TRBJ2-1	TGCAGCGTTGAGGTTACTAGCGGGGGGTTAGGTGAGCAGTTCTTC	CSVEVTSGGLGEQFF
TRBD1	many	TRBV7-3	TRBJ2-1	TGTGCCAGCAGTTACACAGGGGATGCCTACAATGAGCAGTTCTTC	CASSYTGDAYNEQFF
TRBD1	many	TRBV28	TRBJ1-5	TGTGCCAGCAGTACGGACAGGGTTCAGCCCCAGCATTTT	CASSTDRVQPQHF
NA	many	TRBV4-3	TRBJ1-6	TGCGCCAGCAGCCAAGATTACGGAGGCCGCGGTTCACCCCTCCACTTT	CASSQDYGGRGSPLHF
TRBD1	many	TRBV2	TRBJ1-6	TGTGCCAGCAGTAACAGGGGGAGGAATAATTCACCCCTCCACTTT	CASSNRGRNNSPLHF
TRBD1	many	TRBV12-3/TRBV12-4	TRBJ1-1	TGTGCCAGCAGCTGGACAGGCACTGAAGCTTTCTTT	CASSWTGTEAFF
TRBD1	many	TRBV14	TRBJ1-5	TGTGCCAGCAGCCGACAGGGGTTTTCTAGCAATCAGCCCCAGCATTTT	CASSRQGFSSNQPQHF
NA	many	TRBV10-3	TRBJ1-1	TGTGCCATCAAACAGGGATTCTTGATGAACACTGAAGCTTTCTTT	CAIKQGFLMNTEAFF
TRBD1	few	TRBV7-2	TRBJ1-1	TGTGCCAGCAGCTTATTATTCAGGGGGCAGCGAGGCACTGAAGCTTTCTTT	CASSLLFRGQRGTEAFF
NA	many	TRBV7-9	TRBJ2-3	TGTGCCAGCAGCCGAGTGAGGTTGAACACAGATACGCAGTATTTT	CASSRVRLNTDTQYF
TRBD1	many	TRBV10-3	TRBJ2-3	TGTGCCATCAGTAGCCCCGGGACAGGAACAGATACGCAGTATTTT	CAISSPGTGTDTQYF
NA	many	TRBV12-3/TRBV12-4	TRBJ1-2	TGTGCCACCTATGGGTCGGGGGCTCGCACCTTC	CATYGSGARTF
TRBD2	NA	TRBV11-2	TRBJ2-5	TGTGCCAGCAGCTTTAGCGGGGGGGAGCAAGAGACCCAGTACTTC	CASSFSGGEQETQYF
NA	many	TRBV29-1	TRBJ1-2	TGCAGCGTTGAAGATAACGGCACTGGCTACACCTTC	CSVEDNGTGYTF
NA	many	TRBV11-1	TRBJ2-2	TGTGCCAGCAGCTTAGCGTTGGACGTAAATGTAGGGGAGCTGTTTTTT	CASSLALDVNVGELFF
TRBD1	many	TRBV5-1	TRBJ2-3	TGCGCCAGCAGCCCCGGACAGGGCTACCCAGATACGCAGTATTTT	CASSPGQGYPDTQYF
NA	NA	TRBV7-8	TRBJ2-3	TGTGCCAGCACCGCCTACCCGTTCACAGATACGCAGTATTTT	CASTAYPFTDTQYF
NA	NA	TRBV5-1	TRBJ1-1	TGCGCCAGCAGCTTGACCTCAGGGAGGTATGGCACTGAAGCTTTCTTT	CASSLTSGRYGTEAFF
NA	many	TRBV7-3	TRBJ1-3	TGTGCCAGCAGCTTGAACACGGAAAACACCATATATTTT	CASSLNTENTIYF
TRBD1	many	TRBV5-1	TRBJ1-4	TGCGCCAGCAGCCCGGGACAGGGCGTAGCAACTAATGAAAAACTGTTTTTT	CASSPGQGVATNEKLFF
NA	many	TRBV7-2	TRBJ1-5	TGTGCCAGCAACCTTGAAGGGGCTGTTGGCAATCAGCCCCAGCATTTT	CASNLEGAVGNQPQHF
TRBD2	many	TRBV6-2/TRBV6-3	TRBJ2-4	TGTGCCAGCAGGACCGGGACTAGCCTCAGGAAGATCTTC	CASRTGTSLRKIF
NA	many	TRBV10-3	TRBJ1-4	TGTGCCACGGGCGGACAAACTAATGAAAAACTGTTTTTT	CATGGQTNEKLFF
TRBD1	NA	TRBV6-6	TRBJ1-1	TGTGCCAGCAGTAAAGGGTCAGGGGGCGCGGGGACTGAAGCTTTCTTT	CASSKGSGGAGTEAFF
NA	few	TRBV9	TRBJ1-1	TGTGCCAGCAGCGCCCCTCTAGGGGGTATTGAGAAAGCTGAAGCTTTCTTT	CASSAPLGGIEKAEAFF
NA	many	TRBV18	TRBJ1-1	TGTGCCAGCTCAGTGACTAACACTGAAGCTTTCTTT	CASSVTNTEAFF
NA	many	TRBV21-1	TRBJ1-1	TGTGCCAGGGGACAGAACACTGAAGCTTTCTTT	CARGQNTEAFF
NA	NA	TRBV10-3	TRBJ2-2	TGTGCCATCAGACCGGCGGGAAATAACACCGGGGAGCTGTTTTTT	CAIRPAGNNTGELFF